The 23 T cell receptor beta chains given below trace back to one sample, sequenced in a study of CD8+ T cells in alopecia areata. Regarding treatment: oral pan-JAK inhibitor, 5-10 mg twice daily. It was cDNA, reverse transcribed from extracted RNA, that served as the sequencing template. The data were produced by immunoSEQ multiplex PCR, yet TCRdb's version contains in-frame clones alone and is incomplete. This table has about 260,000 clones, about 60% appearing once. This specimen was CD4+ T cells sorted from blood, taken at approximately week 51, from a patient treated with tofacitinib. These receptors came from a human donor with alopecia areata.

The J gene is TRBJ1-4, the V gene TRBV6-5; D unresolved. V was pared by 0 bases and J by 4 bases, with 9 bases between. The CDR3 is made up of 15 amino acids. Germline values: CDR1 MNHEY, CDR2 SVGAGI. The CDR3 DNA follows: TGTGCCAGCAGTTACTCGTCACAGTTTAATGAAAAACTGTTTTTT. Protein sequence: CASSYSSQFNEKLFF.

This clone was found a few times. The chain joins TRBV7-6 to TRBJ2-3; the match to TRBD2 covers 10 bases. This CDR3 has 16 residues. V lost 3 bases, J lost 2 bases, and 5 bases stayed unmatched. Germline CDR1 SGHVS, CDR2 FNYEAQ. The CDR3 bases are TGTGCCAGCAGCTTGGGTAGCGGGGGGAACACAGATACGCAGTATTTT. This encodes CASSLGSGGNTDTQYF.

The genes are TRBV4-1 and TRBJ2-2, with a weak D call TRBD1 (5 bases). CDR1 is MGHRA and CDR2 is YSYEKL in the germline V gene. Between the trimmed V and J ends, which lost 0 bases and 1 base, there was a span of 9 bases. The CDR3 loop spans 16 amino acids. As DNA, the CDR3 is TGCGCCAGCAGCCAAGATCGTGGACAGAACACCGGGGAGCTGTTTTTT. Protein: CASSQDRGQNTGELFF.

This clone was seen a few times. The sample carries other DNA sequences with the same CDR3. The V call is TRBV27, the J call TRBJ2-5; D is perhaps TRBD1 (6 bases). There are 12 residues in the CDR3. The ends were cut back, 3 bases at V and 4 bases at J, with 6 bases in the middle. Germline CDR1 and CDR2: MNHEY and SMNVEV (reference sequence). CDR3 DNA: TGTGCCAGCAGTTTCAGGGGAGAGACCCAGTACTTC. Amino acid sequence: CASSFRGETQYF.

A few counts support this clone. This chain links TRBV20-1 with TRBJ1-2; perhaps TRBD1 as D (6 bases). This CDR3 comprises 11 residues. Per the germline V gene, CDR1 is DFQATT and CDR2 is SNEGSKA (reference sequence). V shed 5 bases and J shed 3 bases, with 7 bases lying between them. The CDR3 sequence: CSAPGDYGYTF. The CDR3 region has the DNA TGCAGTGCTCCAGGGGACTATGGCTACACCTTC.

The genes are TRBV15 and TRBJ1-1; the D gene is possibly TRBD1 (6 bases). Per the germline V gene, CDR1 is LNHNV and CDR2 is YYDKDF (reference sequence). V lost 4 bases, J lost 2 bases, and 11 bases lay in between. The CDR3 extends over 14 amino acids. The chain's CDR3 is CATSKGGSNTEAFF. In nucleotides, the CDR3 is TGTGCCACCAGCAAAGGGGGGAGCAACACTGAAGCTTTCTTT.

J is TRBJ1-5 and V is TRBV27, with TRBD1 matching 8 bases. Germline CDR1 and CDR2: MNHEY and SMNVEV (reference sequence). The CDR3 runs to 14 residues. Trimming at V came to 6 bases and at J to 5 bases, leaving 6 bases not matched to a gene. CDR3 bases: TGTGCCAGCAGCCGGACAGGGCCCTATCAGCCCCAGCATTTT. Amino acids: CASSRTGPYQPQHF.

This clone was seen a handful of times. The rearrangement links TRBV27 to TRBJ1-5, with D uncertain. This CDR3 is built from 14 residues. Germline V gene data show CDR1 as MNHEY and CDR2 as SMNVEV (reference sequence). Trimming cost V 6 bases and J 0 bases, with 9 bases left between them. Here the CDR3 reads CASRGLSSNQPQHF. The CDR3 DNA follows: TGTGCCAGCAGAGGGTTATCTAGCAATCAGCCCCAGCATTTT.

Details on this clone: In the same sample, other DNA sequences code for this CDR3. The rearrangement joins TRBV5-1 to TRBJ2-3; 8 bases align to TRBD2. The germline gives CDR1 SGHRS, CDR2 YFSETQ. The CDR3 is made up of 15 amino acids. V trimming: 2 bases; J trimming: 0 bases; junction bases outside the gene matches: 2. The CDR3 loop is CASSLAGASTDTQYF. The CDR3, as DNA: TGCGCCAGCAGCTTAGCGGGGGCTAGCACAGATACGCAGTATTTT.

The chain recombines TRBV2 with TRBJ1-5, with D maybe TRBD1 (5 bases). V lost 7 bases, J lost 4 bases, and 14 bases lay in between. This CDR3 is 14 amino acids long. From germline, CDR1 is SNHLY and CDR2 FYNNEI. The CDR3 loop is CASIEGRGNQPQHF. The CDR3 DNA reads as TGTGCCAGCATTGAGGGGAGGGGAAATCAGCCCCAGCATTTT.

This clone has more than one count but fewer than ten. The chain employs TRBV2 and TRBJ2-4; no firm D call. The germline V gene encodes CDR1 SNHLY and CDR2 FYNNEI. The length of the CDR3 is 12 residues. V lost 0 bases and J lost 3, with 0 bases in between. The CDR3 DNA reads as TGTGCCAGCAGTGAAGCCAAAAACATTCAGTACTTC. This encodes CASSEAKNIQYF.

This chain joins TRBV9 and TRBJ2-1; D is uncertain. Germline lookup yields CDR1 SGDLS and CDR2 YYNGEE. With 0 bases removed from V and 5 bases from J, the gap between germline ends came to 9 bases. The CDR3 has 14 residues. Here the CDR3 reads CASSVEARNNEQFF. Written as DNA, the CDR3 is TGTGCCAGCAGCGTAGAAGCCAGAAACAATGAGCAGTTCTTC.

This chain uses TRBV7-2 with TRBJ2-5; 8 bases agree with TRBD1. Germline-derived CDR1 and CDR2 are SGHTA and FQGNSA. V gave up 3 bases and J gave up 2 bases; unmatched junction bases: 5. The CDR3 spans 15 residues. In DNA form, the CDR3 reads TGTGCCAGCAGCTTCTATCACAGGGGGCAAGAGACCCAGTACTTC. Translated: CASSFYHRGQETQYF.

There are a few counts of this clone. V and J are TRBV28 and TRBJ2-7; D assignment may be TRBD1 or TRBD2 (5 bases each). Germline CDR1 reads MDHEN; CDR2 reads SYDVKM. V was pared by 7 bases and J by 6 bases, with 13 bases between. The CDR3 sequence is 12 residues long. The CDR3 DNA sequence: TGTGCCAGCACGACAGCGGCGGGCGAGCAGTACTTC. Translation: CASTTAAGEQYF.

This chain links TRBV23-1 with TRBJ1-6; D not certain. TRBV23-1 is given ORF status, its function remaining uncertain. CDR3 length: 14 residues. Trimming stripped 0 bases from V and 7 bases from J, with 7 bases between. This chain's CDR3 is CASSQSLPNSPLHF. The CDR3 DNA reads TGCGCCAGCAGTCAATCCCTTCCCAATTCACCCCTCCACTTT.

This chain links TRBV30 with TRBJ2-1; D is possibly TRBD1 or TRBD2 (5 bases each). CDR3 length: 13 residues. Germline-derived CDR1 and CDR2 are GTSNPN and SVGIG (reference sequence). V lost 3 bases and J 9 bases, leaving 15 bases between the germline ends. This chain's CDR3 is CAWRGPPGGEQFF. Written as DNA, the CDR3 is TGTGCCTGGAGGGGACCGCCAGGAGGTGAGCAGTTCTTC.

The J gene is TRBJ1-3, the V gene TRBV4-1; D gene uncertain. This CDR3 is built from 15 residues. Germline CDR1 is MGHRA and CDR2 is YSYEKL. Between the trimmed V and J ends, which lost 0 bases and 5 bases, there was a span of 11 bases. CDR3 sequence reads: CASSQEVGLRNTIYF. CDR3 nucleotides: TGCGCCAGCAGCCAAGAAGTCGGCTTGAGAAACACCATATATTTT.

V usage is TRBV5-4 and J usage is TRBJ2-2, with a weak D call TRBD1 (5 bases). CDR3 length: 16 residues. V lost 1 base, J lost 4 bases, and 14 bases lay in between. Germline CDR1 is SGHNT and CDR2 is YYREEE (reference sequence). The CDR3: CASSLRGSSLTGELFF. CDR3 bases: TGTGCCAGCAGCTTGAGGGGTTCCAGTCTCACCGGGGAGCTGTTTTTT.

The chain uses TRBV11-2 and TRBJ2-7; possibly TRBD2 for D (6 bases). The CDR3 covers 14 residues. In germline, CDR1 is SGHAT, CDR2 FQNNGV. The V end was cut by 3 bases, the J end by 2 bases, with 11 bases between. The CDR3 is CASSLFRRAYEQYF. For the CDR3, the DNA is TGTGCCAGCAGCTTGTTTCGGAGGGCCTACGAGCAGTACTTC.

This CDR3 reads CASSDYRPGSYGYTF. The CDR3 nucleotides are TGTGCCAGCAGTGATTACCGACCGGGCAGCTATGGCTACACCTTC. V is TRBV25-1 and J is TRBJ1-2; D ambiguous. This CDR3 is 15 amino acids long. V was trimmed by 3 bases and J by 4 bases, leaving 15 bases between them. CDR1 is MGHDK, CDR2 SYGVNS, per germline.

This clone has a handful of counts. V is TRBV29-1 and J is TRBJ2-2, with no clear D. CDR3 size: 13 residues. Germline-derived CDR1 and CDR2 are SQVTM and ANQGSEA. V was shortened by 0 bases and J by 5 bases, with 7 bases between the two germline ends. The CDR3 nucleotides read TGCAGCGTTGAAGATCGAGGAACCGGGGAGCTGTTTTTT. Residues: CSVEDRGTGELFF.

This clone came up a few times. The CDR3 sequence: CASSLNFF. The CDR3 DNA follows: TGTGCCAGCAGCTTAAATTTCTTT. The chain couples TRBV7-2 to TRBJ1-1; D unresolved. The V and J ends lost 2 bases and 13 bases respectively, with 2 bases between them. This CDR3 comprises 8 residues. Germline V gene lookup returns CDR1 SGHTA and CDR2 FQGNSA.

The rearrangement joins TRBV7-2 to TRBJ2-4; no clear D gene. V lost 0 bases, J lost 0 bases, and 9 bases lay in between. The CDR3 covers 16 residues. Germline CDR1 reads SGHTA; CDR2 reads FQGNSA. CDR3 nucleotide sequence: TGTGCCAGCAGCTTAGCTTCGGATCTAGCCAAAAACATTCAGTACTTC. Its translation: CASSLASDLAKNIQYF.